This T cell receptor beta chain was documented in a study of cytomegalovirus exposure and HLA in healthy donors. Study-level results: TCR beta chains numbering under 200 were designated cytomegalovirus-associated. A later analysis linked a missense variant in DCLRE1C to the trimming of TCR beta V and J genes. Later analysis indicated greater clonal expansion among HLA-associated TCR beta chains than among equally common other chains.

The germline V gene has CDR1 MGHRA and CDR2 YSYEKL. The CDR3 runs 15 residues. V lost 1 base to trimming and J lost 4 bases, with 13 bases between them. When sampled, the donors appeared nominally healthy, though they likely had unrecorded immune exposures. About this clone itself: The antigen remains unidentified.

PCR was performed using 60 Vbeta and 13 Jbeta primers. The method was immunoSEQ multiplex PCR; TCRdb's version includes in-frame clones alone and lacks a portion of them. The table records about 94,000 clones, about three fifths of them present only once. The chain carries TRBV4-1 and TRBJ1-2; D is ambiguous. Material for sequencing was PBMCs. This clonotype originated in a man in his thirties or forties in good health and CMV-seronegative. The CDR3 protein is CASSQARTVSYGYTF. CDR3 coding DNA: TGCGCCAGCAGCCAAGCCAGAACAGTGTCCTATGGCTACACCTTC.